The 30 T cell receptor beta chains presented below share a single source sample, sequenced in a study of OX40 agonist ivuxolimab in advanced cancers. TCRdb's table, derived via immunoSEQ multiplex PCR, lists solely in-frame clones and lacks some. Of more than 95,000 clones listed, roughly 90% are singletons. Sequenced here: CD4+ or CD8+ T cells sorted from blood, sampled in a trial of the OX40 agonist ivuxolimab. These receptor sequences come from an adult with an advanced solid tumor such as melanoma, head and neck, liver or kidney cancer.

The J gene is TRBJ2-3, the V gene TRBV11-1, with TRBD2 identical over 10 bases. Germline-derived CDR1 and CDR2 are SGHAT and FQDESV (reference sequence). After removal of 5 bases from V and 5 bases from J, the junction contained 7 bases not matched to a gene. The CDR3 has 15 amino acids. This CDR3 reads CASSRGGLAVDTQYF. As DNA, the CDR3 is TGTGCCAGCAGCCGTGGTGGACTAGCGGTAGATACGCAGTATTTT.

This clone was seen more than once but under ten times. The chain is built from TRBV5-1 and TRBJ2-1; no clear D. Germline CDR1 is SGHRS and CDR2 is YFSETQ. This CDR3 comprises 14 residues. The V gene lost 6 bases and the J gene lost 0 bases, with 10 bases spanning the gap. CDR3 protein: CASTPLDSYNEQFF. CDR3 DNA sequence: TGCGCCAGCACTCCCCTAGACTCCTACAATGAGCAGTTCTTC.

The chain couples TRBV19 to TRBJ2-5; 7 nucleotides line up with TRBD1. Germline V CDR1 and CDR2: LNHDA, SQIVND (reference sequence). CDR3 size: 15 residues. Trimming cost V 3 bases and J 7 bases; bases outside gene matches: 11. CDR3 bases: TGTGCCAGTAGTATCAGTCGACAGGGTCCTCGGACCCAGTACTTC. Translation gives CASSISRQGPRTQYF.

J is TRBJ2-5 and V is TRBV6-1; 12 bases line up with TRBD2. The CDR3 has 17 residues. Trimming cost V 2 bases and J 5 bases; bases outside gene matches: 9. Germline V CDR1 and CDR2: MNHNS, SASEGT. CDR3 in DNA: TGTGCCAGCAGTGAAAATCTAGCGGGAGGGCCTTATGAGACCCAGTACTTC. It codes for CASSENLAGGPYETQYF.

The chain has TRBV5-1 and TRBJ2-5; a possible D gene is TRBD2 (5 bases). The germline gives CDR1 SGHRS, CDR2 YFSETQ. V was shortened by 5 bases and J by 4 bases, with 15 bases between the two germline ends. The CDR3 is 14 residues long. The CDR3 here is CASRSGEKRETQYF. The CDR3 bases are TGCGCCAGCAGGAGTGGGGAGAAGAGAGAGACCCAGTACTTC. Complete variable domain (other parts from reference TRBV5-1 and TRBJ2-5): KAGVTQTPRYLIKTRGQQVTLSCSPISGHRSVSWYQQTPGQGLQFLFEYFSETQRNKGNFPGRFSGRQFSNSRSEMNVSTLELGDSALYLCASRSGEKRETQYFGPGTRLLVL.

This clone was picked up one time. V is TRBV7-7 and J is TRBJ2-2; D might be TRBD1 (6 bases). V was pared by 5 bases and J by 4 bases, with 8 bases between. This CDR3 has 13 residues. CDR1 is SSHAT and CDR2 is FNYEAQ in the germline V gene (reference sequence). In DNA form, the CDR3 reads TGTGCCAGCAGCAAGACAGGCACCGGGGAGCTGTTTTTT. This codes for CASSKTGTGELFF.

The rearrangement joins TRBV5-1 to TRBJ1-3; D is unclear. CDR3 size: 14 residues. Trimming left V 0 bases short and J 0 bases short, with 4 bases between. Germline V gene sequence: CDR1 SGHRS, CDR2 YFSETQ. For the CDR3, the DNA is TGCGCCAGCAGCTTGGGGAGCTCTGGAAACACCATATATTTT. Protein sequence: CASSLGSSGNTIYF.

The genes are TRBV5-4 and TRBJ1-5, with D hard to call. Germline assignment: CDR1 SGHNT and CDR2 YYREEE (reference sequence). V was cut by 1 base and J by 4 bases, with 9 bases left in between. This CDR3 contains 14 residues. This chain's CDR3 is CASSLKGMNQPQHF. Written as DNA, the CDR3 is TGTGCCAGCAGCTTGAAAGGGATGAATCAGCCCCAGCATTTT.

This rearrangement joins TRBV6-5 to TRBJ1-5, with D perhaps TRBD1 (6 bases). Between the trimmed V and J ends, which lost 10 bases and 0 bases, there was a span of 13 bases. The CDR3 length is 14 residues. The V gene's germline CDR1 is MNHEY and CDR2 SVGAGI. As DNA, the CDR3 is TGTGCCAACCGGACAGAAGATAGCAATCAGCCCCAGCATTTT. It codes for CANRTEDSNQPQHF.

This rearrangement joins TRBV28 to TRBJ1-3; weak D call: TRBD1 (5 bases). Trimming removed 3 bases from V and 0 bases from J, with 12 bases in between. Germline values: CDR1 MDHEN, CDR2 SYDVKM. The CDR3 sequence is 16 residues long. This CDR3 is CASSFAGELSGNTIYF. The DNA for the CDR3 is TGTGCCAGCAGTTTCGCGGGGGAACTCTCTGGAAACACCATATATTTT.

The chain is built from TRBV2 and TRBJ1-5; D might be TRBD1 (5 bases). Looked up from germline, CDR1 is SNHLY and CDR2 is FYNNEI. V was cut by 6 bases and J by 6 bases, with 18 bases left in between. This CDR3 comprises 15 residues. CDR3 amino acids: CASRGGTQVGQPQHF. CDR3 DNA sequence: TGTGCCAGCAGGGGAGGGACCCAGGTGGGTCAGCCCCAGCATTTT.

The J gene is TRBJ2-5, the V gene TRBV27, with 11 bases identical to TRBD2. V lost 8 bases to trimming and J lost 2 bases; unmatched junction nucleotides: 4. CDR3 length: 14 residues. Germline CDR1 is MNHEY and CDR2 is SMNVEV (reference sequence). CDR3 amino acids: CASWGLAEQETQYF. The CDR3 DNA reads TGTGCCAGCTGGGGACTAGCGGAGCAAGAGACCCAGTACTTC.

J is TRBJ2-1 and V is TRBV7-9; 8 nucleotides line up with TRBD2. Germline lookup yields CDR1 SEHNR and CDR2 FQNEAQ (reference sequence). V was pared by 5 bases and J by 12 bases, with 6 bases of the junction left unmatched. This CDR3 is 12 amino acids long. The CDR3: CASSPGLAAQFF. The CDR3 DNA reads as TGTGCCAGCAGCCCCGGACTAGCAGCGCAGTTCTTC.

This clone came up once. The rearrangement links TRBV7-2 to TRBJ2-7, with TRBD2 identical over 8 bases. The germline V gene encodes CDR1 SGHTA and CDR2 FQGNSA. V lost 0 bases, J lost 4 bases, and 5 bases stayed unmatched. This CDR3 region has 15 residues. DNA for the CDR3: TGTGCCAGCAGCTTAGCAGGACTAGCTTCTTACGAGCAGTACTTC. Its translation is CASSLAGLASYEQYF.

The rearrangement joins TRBV9 to TRBJ1-4, with D perhaps matching TRBD1 (5 bases). Germline lookup yields CDR1 SGDLS and CDR2 YYNGEE. The CDR3 covers 15 residues. Trimming removed 0 bases at V and 4 bases at J, with 10 bases between. The CDR3 here is CASSVGQQRNEKLFF. DNA of the CDR3: TGTGCCAGCAGCGTAGGACAGCAGCGTAATGAAAAACTGTTTTTT.

The chain has TRBV10-1 and TRBJ1-5; no definite D call. Germline V gives CDR1 WNHNN, CDR2 SYGVQD (reference sequence). V shed 10 bases and J shed 0 bases, with 13 bases lying between them. The CDR3 contains 14 residues. CDR3: CATPDRISNQPQHF. As DNA, the CDR3 is TGCGCCACCCCGGATCGGATTAGCAATCAGCCCCAGCATTTT.

The chain employs TRBV7-9 and TRBJ2-7, with no clear D. Germline V gene data show CDR1 as SEHNR and CDR2 as FQNEAQ (reference sequence). Trimming cost V 0 bases and J 5 bases, with 11 bases left between them. There are 14 residues in the CDR3. In DNA form, the CDR3 reads TGTGCCAGCAGCTTAGCCGCCCGGGTAGACGAGCAGTACTTC. Translation: CASSLAARVDEQYF.

The chain has TRBV5-1 and TRBJ2-3; 8 nucleotides align to TRBD1. The CDR3 consists of 15 residues. Trimming took 4 bases from V and 0 from J; bases not matched to a gene: 4. Per germline, CDR1 SGHRS and CDR2 YFSETQ. This CDR3 is CASSPRTGSTDTQYF. In nucleotides, the CDR3 is TGCGCCAGCAGCCCCAGGACAGGGAGCACAGATACGCAGTATTTT. Filled out from reference TRBV5-1 and TRBJ2-3, the complete variable domain reads KAGVTQTPRYLIKTRGQQVTLSCSPISGHRSVSWYQQTPGQGLQFLFEYFSETQRNKGNFPGRFSGRQFSNSRSEMNVSTLELGDSALYLCASSPRTGSTDTQYFGPGTRLTVL.

The V and J genes are TRBV27 and TRBJ2-5; 12 nucleotides agree with TRBD2. V shed 6 bases, J shed 4 bases, and the junction held 6 bases outside the gene matches. This CDR3 has 15 residues. Germline CDR1 is MNHEY and CDR2 is SMNVEV (reference sequence). For the CDR3, the DNA is TGTGCCAGCAGGACGACTAGCGGGAGTCGAGAGACCCAGTACTTC. This codes for CASRTTSGSRETQYF.

The V and J genes are TRBV6-5 and TRBJ2-7, with 8 positions matching TRBD1. The germline V gene encodes CDR1 MNHEY and CDR2 SVGAGI. The length of the CDR3 is 13 residues. The V and J ends lost 9 bases and 6 bases, in that order; junction bases with no gene match: 10. CDR3 in amino acids: CASRPSGGSEQYF. In DNA form, the CDR3 reads TGTGCCAGTCGCCCCTCAGGGGGCAGCGAGCAGTACTTC.

The chain employs TRBV5-6 and TRBJ1-2; D uncertain. CDR3 size: 14 residues. Trimming cost V 2 bases and J 5 bases, with 13 bases left between them. CDR1 and CDR2 from the germline V gene are SGHDT and YYEEEE. CDR3 nucleotides: TGTGCCAGCAGCTTCAGGTTTGGGGAGTATGGCTACACCTTC. Amino acids: CASSFRFGEYGYTF.

The CDR3 nucleotides are TGTGCCAGCAGGTATGGGACTAGCGGGAAGCAGTTCTTC. Protein: CASRYGTSGKQFF. The chain joins TRBV2 to TRBJ2-1, with 13 bases lining up with TRBD2. J lost 11 bases, V lost 6 bases, and 4 bases had no gene match. CDR3 size: 13 residues. Germline values: CDR1 SNHLY, CDR2 FYNNEI.

The chain uses TRBV5-6 and TRBJ2-7; 8 nucleotides align to TRBD1. The trim removed 2 bases at V and 6 bases at J, leaving 4 bases unmatched. From germline, CDR1 is SGHDT and CDR2 YYEEEE. The CDR3 totals 13 residues. The CDR3 coding sequence is TGTGCCAGCAGCTTCAGGGGGCCGGCCGAGCAGTACTTC. It encodes CASSFRGPAEQYF.

This chain links TRBV18 with TRBJ2-7; D is uncertain. CDR1 and CDR2 from the germline V gene are KGHSH and LQKENI. The germline V and J ends were trimmed by 5 bases and 2 bases, with 7 bases remaining between them. CDR3 size: 12 residues. The CDR3 here is CASSTLTYEQYF. CDR3 sequence (DNA): TGTGCCAGCTCAACACTTACCTACGAGCAGTACTTC.

This chain joins TRBV30 and TRBJ1-1; D uncertain. The CDR3 length is 15 residues. Germline V gives CDR1 GTSNPN, CDR2 SVGIG (reference sequence). Trimming removed 2 bases from V and 0 bases from J, with 13 bases in between. Here the CDR3 reads CAWSQGWRLNTEAFF. In nucleotides, the CDR3 is TGTGCCTGGAGTCAAGGGTGGCGGTTGAACACTGAAGCTTTCTTT.

The chain joins TRBV5-1 to TRBJ2-1, with D hard to call. Germline V gene sequence: CDR1 SGHRS, CDR2 YFSETQ. Trimming took off 3 bases at V and 7 bases at J, with 14 bases between the two ends. This CDR3 is 14 amino acids long. The CDR3 sequence is CASSSLPDRNEQFF. DNA for the CDR3: TGCGCCAGCAGCTCCCTACCAGACCGGAATGAGCAGTTCTTC.

This sequence joins TRBV19 and TRBJ2-1; TRBD2 might be the D (5 bases). V shed 3 bases and J shed 9 bases, with 18 bases lying between them. Germline CDR1 reads LNHDA; CDR2 reads SQIVND (reference sequence). CDR3 length: 15 residues. CDR3 region: CASSIRGMGNSEQFF. DNA for the CDR3: TGTGCCAGTAGTATTAGAGGGATGGGTAATAGTGAGCAGTTCTTC.

The chain joins TRBV7-2 to TRBJ2-5, with 10 nucleotides matching TRBD2. The V gene end was trimmed by 5 bases and the J gene end by 5 bases; junction bases not matched to a gene: 8. CDR3 size: 15 residues. Germline values: CDR1 SGHTA, CDR2 FQGNSA. CDR3 sequence reads: CASSPTSGIYETQYF. CDR3 DNA: TGTGCCAGCAGCCCCACTAGCGGGATTTATGAGACCCAGTACTTC.

V usage is TRBV14 and J usage is TRBJ2-7, with TRBD2 as a possible D gene (6 bases). The CDR3 runs 15 residues. Germline CDR1 and CDR2: SGHDN and FVKESK. Trimming cost V 0 bases and J 6 bases, with 15 bases left between them. The CDR3 protein is CASSQEVRRRAEQYF. CDR3 nucleotide sequence: TGTGCCAGCAGCCAAGAAGTTCGGCGGAGGGCCGAGCAGTACTTC.

This chain connects TRBV6-5 to TRBJ2-1, with a tentative D call TRBD2 (5 bases). V dropped 2 bases and J dropped 8 bases, with 10 bases sitting between them. The CDR3 totals 13 residues. Germline V gene data show CDR1 as MNHEY and CDR2 as SVGAGI. CDR3 sequence: CASSYRALDEQFF. The CDR3 DNA reads as TGTGCCAGCAGTTACAGAGCACTAGATGAGCAGTTCTTC.